A single T cell receptor beta chain is shown here with its context. TCRdb's table, derived via immunoSEQ multiplex PCR, lists solely in-frame clones and lacks some. The sample holds 220,000 or so clones, about 90% seen once. This sample was taken from a study of cytomegalovirus exposure and HLA in healthy donors. V dropped 3 bases and J dropped 6 bases, with 13 bases sitting between them. The CDR3 is made up of 14 amino acids. Per the germline V gene, CDR1 is ENHRY and CDR2 is SYGVKD. The sample consisted of PBMCs. The clonotype was recovered from a woman in her late teens or twenties in good health and CMV-seronegative. This chain joins TRBV10-3 and TRBJ2-3; possible D gene TRBD2, 6 bases. Here the CDR3 reads CAISDAGGVDTQYF. The CDR3 DNA sequence: TGTGCCATCAGTGACGCGGGCGGGGTGGATACGCAGTATTTT.